These 32 T cell receptor beta chains were all obtained from the same sample, sequenced in a study of cytotoxic CD8 clonotypes in ibrutinib-treated CLL. The assay was immunoSEQ multiplex PCR, and TCRdb's table has in-frame clones only and misses some. The data hold 130,000 to 150,000 clones, with 70% to 80% observed a single time. The sequences come from PBMCs, collected after 12 months of ibrutinib treatment. These receptors were taken from a human donor with chronic lymphocytic leukemia.

V usage is TRBV2 and J usage is TRBJ1-1; no clear D. The CDR3 consists of 13 residues. Trimming removed 2 bases from V and 8 bases from J, with 12 bases in between. Per the germline V gene, CDR1 is SNHLY and CDR2 is FYNNEI. This CDR3 is CASSEYDSGEAFF. CDR3 DNA: TGTGCCAGCAGTGAATATGATTCGGGAGAAGCTTTCTTT.

This clone has just a few counts. This chain uses TRBV28 with TRBJ2-1; D is perhaps TRBD1 (7 bases). CDR1 MDHEN and CDR2 SYDVKM come from the germline V gene. Trimming removed 5 bases from V and 9 bases from J, with 20 bases in between. The CDR3 length is 15 residues. The CDR3 coding sequence is TGTGCCAGCAGTGGAGGGGGCGAAATATGGGGTGAGCAGTTCTTC. It encodes CASSGGGEIWGEQFF.

The chain is built from TRBV4-3 and TRBJ1-6; 9 nucleotides match TRBD1. The CDR3 covers 15 residues. V lost 3 bases and J lost 7; bases outside the gene matches: 4. Germline V gene data show CDR1 as LGHNA and CDR2 as YSLEER. Written as DNA, the CDR3 is TGCGCCAGCAGCCAGGGGGACAGGGTGAATTCACCCCTCCACTTT. Translating it yields CASSQGDRVNSPLHF.

This chain connects TRBV29-1 to TRBJ2-7; 12 nucleotides line up with TRBD2. CDR1 and CDR2 (germline): SQVTM, ANQGSEA. V shed 6 bases, J shed 5 bases, and the junction held 5 bases outside the gene matches. This CDR3 has 13 amino acids. The CDR3 loop is CSVGLAGSHEQYF. In DNA form, the CDR3 reads TGCAGCGTCGGACTAGCGGGATCTCACGAGCAGTACTTC.

The chain joins TRBV21-1 to TRBJ2-5; TRBD2, the table's D call, lacks a check against the DNA. TRBV21-1 is given as a pseudogene. The CDR3 is made up of 16 amino acids. DNA of the CDR3: TGTGCCAGCAGCCAAGGACTAGCGGGAGATGGAGAGACCCAGTACTTC. This encodes CASSQGLAGDGETQYF.

The rearrangement links TRBV29-1 to TRBJ2-7; 7 bases align to TRBD2. Germline assignment: CDR1 SQVTM and CDR2 ANQGSEA. The CDR3 sequence is 12 residues long. After removal of 4 bases from V and 6 bases from J, the junction contained 6 bases not matched to a gene. The CDR3, as DNA: TGCAGCGTTGTATTAGCGGGTGCCGAGCAGTACTTC. Protein: CSVVLAGAEQYF.

In this sample, this clone turned up once. J is TRBJ2-1 and V is TRBV7-9, with 7 nucleotides matching TRBD2. Germline trimming cut 5 bases from V and 3 bases from J; bases unmatched to any gene: 10. This CDR3 region has 16 residues. CDR1 SEHNR and CDR2 FQNEAQ come from the germline V gene (reference sequence). Here the CDR3 DNA reads TGTGCCAGCAGCGACCTAGCGGCGGACCGCTACAATGAGCAGTTCTTC. Amino acid sequence: CASSDLAADRYNEQFF.

V gene TRBV7-2 combines with J gene TRBJ1-1, with D perhaps matching TRBD1 (5 bases). Germline V gives CDR1 SGHTA, CDR2 FQGNSA. Trimming cost V 4 bases and J 8 bases, with 8 bases left between them. This CDR3 region has 11 residues. The CDR3 reads CASSSGPEAFF. CDR3 sequence (DNA): TGTGCCAGCAGCTCGGGGCCGGAAGCTTTCTTT.

The chain employs TRBV7-2 and TRBJ2-1, with D tentatively TRBD2 (5 bases). V lost 5 bases to trimming and J lost 0 bases, with 17 bases between them. Germline values: CDR1 SGHTA, CDR2 FQGNSA. CDR3 length: 17 amino acids. This CDR3 reads CASSPSGTRNSYNEQFF. CDR3 bases: TGTGCCAGCAGCCCTTCGGGTACTAGGAACTCCTACAATGAGCAGTTCTTC.

The J gene is TRBJ2-7, the V gene TRBV27; D remains unclear. This CDR3 contains 12 residues. The germline CDR1 and CDR2 sequences are MNHEY and SMNVEV (reference sequence). Trimming left V 2 bases short and J 3 bases short, with 5 bases between. As DNA, the CDR3 is TGTGCCAGCAGTTTAGTAGGCTACGAGCAGTACTTC. Translated: CASSLVGYEQYF.

The rearrangement uses TRBV9 and TRBJ2-5; no reliable D call. The germline CDR1 and CDR2 sequences are SGDLS and YYNGEE. The length of the CDR3 is 14 residues. V lost 0 bases to trimming and J lost 7 bases, with 13 bases between them. In nucleotides, the CDR3 is TGTGCCAGCAGCGTAGGAGCTGGAATGGGGACCCAGTACTTC. This encodes CASSVGAGMGTQYF.

The chain joins TRBV7-2 to TRBJ2-4; 11 bases agree with TRBD2. This CDR3 is built from 14 residues. The junction had 4 bases not matched to a gene; V was cut back by 4 bases and J by 8 bases. CDR1 is SGHTA, CDR2 FQGNSA, per germline. Here the CDR3 reads CASSSTSGSDIQYF. CDR3 coding DNA: TGTGCCAGCAGCTCAACTAGCGGGAGTGACATTCAGTACTTC. Variable domain in full (rest from reference TRBV7-2 and TRBJ2-4): GAGVSQSPSNKVTEKGKDVELRCDPISGHTALYWYRQSLGQGLEFLIYFQGNSAPDKSGLPSDRFSAERTGGSVSTLTIQRTQQEDSAVYLCASSSTSGSDIQYFGAGTRLSVL.

J is TRBJ2-2 and V is TRBV10-3, with 7 bases fitting TRBD2. CDR3 length: 13 amino acids. Germline V lookup: CDR1 ENHRY, CDR2 SYGVKD. With 3 bases clipped from V and 6 bases from J, the junction kept 1 base outside the gene matches. The CDR3 sequence is CAISDGGSGELFF. The CDR3 region has the DNA TGTGCCATCAGTGACGGGGGGTCCGGGGAGCTGTTTTTT.

The DNA for the CDR3 is TGTGCCAGCAGCCCAGAGACAGGGAGGGGCTCGCCCTATGGCTACACCTTC. Protein product: CASSPETGRGSPYGYTF. The chain has TRBV5-8 and TRBJ1-2; 7 nucleotides line up with TRBD1. Trimming at V came to 4 bases and at J to 4 bases, leaving 16 bases not matched to a gene. CDR1 is SGHTS and CDR2 is YDEGEE in the germline V gene. This CDR3 has 17 residues.

The chain recombines TRBV6-5 with TRBJ2-1; D is uncertain. Per the germline V gene, CDR1 is MNHEY and CDR2 is SVGAGI. Trimming cost V 5 bases and J 3 bases, with 2 bases left between them. The CDR3 contains 11 residues. The CDR3 region is CASSLYNEQFF. CDR3 in DNA: TGTGCCAGCAGTCTCTACAATGAGCAGTTCTTC.

The CDR3 DNA follows: TGTGCCAGCAGGGAACAGGGGACGAGAAATCAGCCCCAGCATTTT. Translated: CASREQGTRNQPQHF. The chain couples TRBV6-6 to TRBJ1-5; 7 bases are shared with TRBD1. V trimming: 6 bases; J trimming: 4 bases; junction bases outside the gene matches: 9. This CDR3 spans 15 amino acids. Germline CDR1 and CDR2: MNHNY and SVGAGI (reference sequence).

The chain joins TRBV5-1 to TRBJ2-3; the match to TRBD2 covers 11 bases. J was trimmed by 4 bases and V by 5 bases; bases with no gene match: 6. The CDR3 length is 15 residues. Germline values: CDR1 SGHRS, CDR2 YFSETQ. The CDR3 DNA reads TGCGCCAGCAGGAAGACTAGCGGGGCCGCAGATACGCAGTATTTT. Translated: CASRKTSGAADTQYF.

CDR3 region: CASRGTSGRNTQYF. In DNA, the CDR3 is TGTGCCAGCAGAGGGACTAGCGGGAGAAATACGCAGTATTTT. This chain connects TRBV2 to TRBJ2-3, with 14 bases matching TRBD2. CDR1 and CDR2 from the germline V gene are SNHLY and FYNNEI. This CDR3 has 14 residues. V lost 6 bases and J lost 7; bases outside the gene matches: 3.

This clone has just one count. The rearrangement uses TRBV13 and TRBJ1-5; D is perhaps TRBD1 (6 bases). The germline gives CDR1 PRHDT, CDR2 FYEKMQ (reference sequence). The CDR3 runs 15 residues. Trimming left V 5 bases short and J 6 bases short, with 17 bases between. Here the CDR3 DNA reads TGTGCCAGCAGCCCGGGGGCGGGGAAAGGTCAGCCCCAGCATTTT. As protein: CASSPGAGKGQPQHF.

The V call is TRBV2, the J call TRBJ2-2; 11 bases line up with TRBD1. V lost 9 bases to trimming and J lost 4 bases; unmatched junction nucleotides: 4. Germline CDR1 reads SNHLY; CDR2 reads FYNNEI. CDR3 length: 14 residues. CDR3 residues: CARGQGAVTGELFF. CDR3 coding DNA: TGTGCCAGAGGACAGGGGGCGGTCACCGGGGAGCTGTTTTTT.

The chain carries TRBV7-2 and TRBJ1-5, with 7 bases that match TRBD1. With V trimmed by 5 bases and J by 6 bases, 7 bases remained unmatched. Germline-derived CDR1 and CDR2 are SGHTA and FQGNSA. The CDR3 runs 14 residues. The CDR3 region has the DNA TGTGCCAGCAGCAACAGGGGTCGGGGTCAGCCCCAGCATTTT. Protein sequence: CASSNRGRGQPQHF.

The V and J genes are TRBV7-5 and TRBJ2-1. TRBV7-5 is given as a pseudogene. The CDR3 contains 13 residues. CDR3 in amino acids: CVRSLGPYNEQFF. CDR3 DNA sequence: TGTGTCAGAAGCTTAGGTCCCTACAATGAGCAGTTCTTC.

This clone came up once. This sequence joins TRBV7-2 and TRBJ2-7; D might be TRBD1 or TRBD2, each matching 6 bases. V shed 3 bases and J shed 3 bases, with 15 bases lying between them. Germline V gene data show CDR1 as SGHTA and CDR2 as FQGNSA. The CDR3 is 15 residues long. The CDR3 sequence is CASSFFGGPDYEQYF. For the CDR3, the DNA is TGTGCCAGCAGCTTCTTCGGGGGCCCAGACTACGAGCAGTACTTC.

This chain joins TRBV5-1 and TRBJ1-2; weak D call: TRBD1 (6 bases). Germline CDR1 is SGHRS and CDR2 is YFSETQ. Trimming removed 0 bases at V and 8 bases at J, with 11 bases between. This CDR3 has 13 amino acids. In DNA form, the CDR3 reads TGCGCCAGCAGCTTGGTGGCAGGGGACGGCTACACCTTC. This translates into CASSLVAGDGYTF.

The rearrangement links TRBV6-5 to TRBJ2-7, with TRBD1 matching over 8 bases. The germline CDR1 and CDR2 sequences are MNHEY and SVGAGI. This CDR3 has 14 amino acids. V was pared by 5 bases and J by 4 bases, with 7 bases of the junction left unmatched. The CDR3 coding sequence is TGTGCCAGCAGTCCGGGAGACAGGGGTTACGAGCAGTACTTC. Translating it yields CASSPGDRGYEQYF.

In DNA form, the CDR3 reads TGTGCCAGCAGTTTGATTAACCTGGGGTACGAGCAGTACTTC. It translates to CASSLINLGYEQYF. The V and J genes are TRBV28 and TRBJ2-7, with D uncertain. The CDR3 sequence is 14 residues long. Germline V CDR1 and CDR2: MDHEN, SYDVKM. V lost 3 bases and J lost 4, with 13 bases in between.

CDR3 sequence (DNA): TGTGCCAGCAGTTCGGCCGGGACTACACTTTACAATGAGCAGTTCTTC. Translating gives CASSSAGTTLYNEQFF. This chain connects TRBV6-5 to TRBJ2-1, with 7 bases lining up with TRBD2. The CDR3 is 16 residues long. Germline assignment: CDR1 MNHEY and CDR2 SVGAGI. Losses at the gene ends were 4 bases for V and 4 bases for J; bases not matched to a gene: 10.

This chain links TRBV30 with TRBJ1-2; D gene ambiguous. V was pared by 1 base and J by 4 bases, with 7 bases between. Looked up from germline, CDR1 is GTSNPN and CDR2 is SVGIG (reference sequence). The length of the CDR3 is 12 residues. The CDR3 DNA follows: TGTGCCTGGAGTGAAAGTCCCTATGGCTACACCTTC. Its translation: CAWSESPYGYTF.

The J gene is TRBJ2-1, the V gene TRBV5-5; TRBD2 aligns across 9 bases. The CDR3 consists of 16 residues. J was trimmed by 8 bases and V by 1 base; bases with no gene match: 10. Per germline, CDR1 SGHKS and CDR2 YYEKEE (reference sequence). CDR3 residues: CASSLWPGTSRDEQFF. For the CDR3, the DNA is TGTGCCAGCAGCTTGTGGCCAGGGACTAGCCGGGATGAGCAGTTCTTC.

The genes are TRBV29-1 and TRBJ2-1; TRBD2 aligns across 8 bases. The trim removed 3 bases at V and 9 bases at J, leaving 4 bases unmatched. CDR3 length: 12 amino acids. CDR1 is SQVTM and CDR2 is ANQGSEA in the germline V gene. CDR3 in amino acids: CSVEFLAGEQFF. CDR3 sequence (DNA): TGCAGCGTTGAGTTTCTAGCGGGTGAGCAGTTCTTC.

This clone was observed a single time. The V call is TRBV7-8, the J call TRBJ2-1; 14 bases match TRBD2. The V segment lost 5 bases and the J segment 3 bases; nucleotides outside the gene matches: 12. This CDR3 contains 19 residues. The germline V gene encodes CDR1 SGHVS and CDR2 FQNEAQ. The DNA for the CDR3 is TGTGCCAGCAGCCAACCCCCTAGGACTAGCGGGAGGTACTACAATGAGCAGTTCTTC. It yields the protein CASSQPPRTSGRYYNEQFF.

The genes are TRBV7-9 and TRBJ1-2; a weak D match, TRBD1 (6 bases). Germline-derived CDR1 and CDR2 are SEHNR and FQNEAQ (reference sequence). The V and J ends lost 8 bases and 4 bases respectively, with 17 bases between them. The length of the CDR3 is 14 residues. This CDR3 is CASPLETDSYGYTF. DNA for the CDR3: TGTGCCAGCCCCTTAGAAACGGACAGCTATGGCTACACCTTC.